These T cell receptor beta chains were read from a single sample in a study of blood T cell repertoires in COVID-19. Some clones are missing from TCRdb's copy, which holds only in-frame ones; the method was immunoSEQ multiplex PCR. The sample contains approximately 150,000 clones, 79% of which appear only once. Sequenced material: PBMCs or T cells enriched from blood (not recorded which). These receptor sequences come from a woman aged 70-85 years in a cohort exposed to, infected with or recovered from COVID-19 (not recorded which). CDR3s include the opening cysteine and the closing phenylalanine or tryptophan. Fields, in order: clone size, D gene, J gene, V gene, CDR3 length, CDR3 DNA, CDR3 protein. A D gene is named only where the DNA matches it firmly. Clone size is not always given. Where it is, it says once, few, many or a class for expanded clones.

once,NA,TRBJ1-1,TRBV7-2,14,TGTGCCAGCAGCTTCCACTTCGGGAACACTGAAGCTTTCTTT,CASSFHFGNTEAFF
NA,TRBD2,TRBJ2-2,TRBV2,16,TGTGCCAGTAGCACCGGGACTAGCGGGTTTACCGGGGAGCTGTTTTTT,CASSTGTSGFTGELFF
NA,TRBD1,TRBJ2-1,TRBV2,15,TGTGCCAGCAGACCCGGGACAGGGGGTAACAATGAGCAGTTCTTC,CASRPGTGGNNEQFF
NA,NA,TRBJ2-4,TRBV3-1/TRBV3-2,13,TGTGCCAGCAGCCAAGATACAGTAAACATTCAGTACTTC,CASSQDTVNIQYF
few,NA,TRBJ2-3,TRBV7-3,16,TGTGCCAGCAGCCCCCTTAGCGGACTCGGCACAGATACGCAGTATTTT,CASSPLSGLGTDTQYF
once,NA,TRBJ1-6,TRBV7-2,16,TGTGCCAGCAGCTTAAGTACGGGTACGGGGAATTCACCCCTCCACTTT,CASSLSTGTGNSPLHF
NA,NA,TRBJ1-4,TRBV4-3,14,TGCGCCAGCAGCCAAGATACAGGGATCGGAAAACTGTTTTTT,CASSQDTGIGKLFF
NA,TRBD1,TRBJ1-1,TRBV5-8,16,TGTGCCAGCAGCTTGATCCTGACAGGGGATGGCACTGAAGCTTTCTTT,CASSLILTGDGTEAFF
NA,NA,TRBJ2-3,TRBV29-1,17,TGCAGCACACGTGGAGGGCTATCGGAGTTGGGCGCAGATACGCAGTATTTT,CSTRGGLSELGADTQYF
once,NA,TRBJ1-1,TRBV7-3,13,TGTGCCAGCAGCCAGACAGGGAACACTGAAGCTTTCTTT,CASSQTGNTEAFF
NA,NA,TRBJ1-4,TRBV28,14,TGTGCCAGCAGTTTTGGCGGGCTGGATGAAAAACTGTTTTTT,CASSFGGLDEKLFF
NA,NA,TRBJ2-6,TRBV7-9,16,TGTGCCAGCAGCTTAATAGGGGCGCGCGGGGCCAACGTCCTGACTTTC,CASSLIGARGANVLTF
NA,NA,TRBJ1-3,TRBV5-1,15,TGCGCCAGCAGCTTGGCCGCAGGGGCTGGAAACACCATATATTTT,CASSLAAGAGNTIYF
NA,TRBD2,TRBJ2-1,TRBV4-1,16,TGCGCCAGCAGCCAAGTGAGGACTAGCGACTACAATGAGCAGTTCTTC,CASSQVRTSDYNEQFF
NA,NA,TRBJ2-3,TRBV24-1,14,TGTGCCACCAGTGACCCTCTCGGCACAGATACGCAGTATTTT,CATSDPLGTDTQYF
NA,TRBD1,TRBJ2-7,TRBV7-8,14,TGTGCCAGCAGCTTAGGGACAGGGACCCCACAGGGGAGCTTC,CASSLGTGTPQGSF
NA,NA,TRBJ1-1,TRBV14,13,TGTGCCAGCAGCCACGACCCAGGGACTGAAGCTTTCTTT,CASSHDPGTEAFF
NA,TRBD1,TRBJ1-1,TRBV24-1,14,TGTGCCACCAGGCCGGGACAGGGGAACACTGAAGCTTTCTTT,CATRPGQGNTEAFF
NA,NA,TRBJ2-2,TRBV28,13,TGTGCCAGTAGGACAGCGAACACCGGGGAGCTGTTTTTT,CASRTANTGELFF
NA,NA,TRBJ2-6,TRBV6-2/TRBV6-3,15,TGTGCCAGCAGTTATGGGGGCGCTGGGGCCAACGTCCTGACTTTC,CASSYGGAGANVLTF
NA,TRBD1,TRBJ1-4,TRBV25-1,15,TGTGCCAGCAGCCGAAGACAGGGGGCTTGGGAAAAACTGTTTTTT,CASSRRQGAWEKLFF
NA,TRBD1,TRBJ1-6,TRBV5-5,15,TGTGCCAGCAGCTTGCATGGACAGGGAGGTTCACCCCTCCACTTT,CASSLHGQGGSPLHF
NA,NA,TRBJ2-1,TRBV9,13,TGTGCCAGCAGCCCAGTGGGGGGAAATGAGCAGTTCTTC,CASSPVGGNEQFF
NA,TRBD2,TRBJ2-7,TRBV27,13,TGTGCCAGCAGCCTCACTAGCGCCTACGAGCAGTACTTC,CASSLTSAYEQYF
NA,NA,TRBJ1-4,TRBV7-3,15,TGTGCCAGCAGCCTCTCGGGAAGGAAGGATGAAAAACTGTTTTTT,CASSLSGRKDEKLFF
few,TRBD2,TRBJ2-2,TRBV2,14,TGTGCCAGCTCTGACGAGCGGGAGACCGGGGAGCTGTTTTTT,CASSDERETGELFF
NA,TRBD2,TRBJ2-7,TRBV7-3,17,TGTGCCAGCACTTCCGGGGGGACCGGGACTAGTTCCTACGAGCAGTACTTC,CASTSGGTGTSSYEQYF
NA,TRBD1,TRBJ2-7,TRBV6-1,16,TGTGCCAGCAGTAAAGCCGGGACAGGGGGCTCCTACGAGCAGTACTTC,CASSKAGTGGSYEQYF
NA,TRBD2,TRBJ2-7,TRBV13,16,TGTGCCAGCAGCTTAGGGGCTAGCGGGAGGGCCGGTGAGCAGTACTTC,CASSLGASGRAGEQYF
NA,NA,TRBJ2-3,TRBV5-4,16,TGTGCCAGCAGCCCTGGGGGTCAGGCGGGGACAGATACGCAGTATTTT,CASSPGGQAGTDTQYF
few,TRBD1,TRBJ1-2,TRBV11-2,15,TGTGCCAGCAGCGTCACAGGGGACCCTAACTATGGCTACACCTTC,CASSVTGDPNYGYTF
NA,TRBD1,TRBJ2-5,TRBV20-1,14,TGCAGTGCTAGTGGGCAGGGGGCATGGGAGACCCAGTACTTC,CSASGQGAWETQYF
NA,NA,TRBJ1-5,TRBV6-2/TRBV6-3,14,TGTGCCAGCAGCAGTACTACGAGGGATCAGCCCCAGCATTTT,CASSSTTRDQPQHF
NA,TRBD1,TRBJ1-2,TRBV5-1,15,TGCGCCAGCACCTGGACAGGGGCTACTGGCTATGGCTACACCTTC,CASTWTGATGYGYTF
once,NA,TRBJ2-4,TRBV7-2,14,TGTGCCAGCAGCTTCGACATAGCCAAAAACATTCAGTACTTC,CASSFDIAKNIQYF
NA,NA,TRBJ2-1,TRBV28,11,TGTGCCAGCAGTTTAGTCTATGAGCAGTTCTTC,CASSLVYEQFF
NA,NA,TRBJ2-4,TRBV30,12,TGTGCCTTTAACAGGGATCTGAACATTCAGTACTTC,CAFNRDLNIQYF
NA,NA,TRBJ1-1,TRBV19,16,TGTGCCAGTAGTATCCCGGGAGGGACCCTGAACACTGAAGCTTTCTTT,CASSIPGGTLNTEAFF
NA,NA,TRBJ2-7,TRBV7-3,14,TGTGCCAGCAGCTTTCAGGGGGAGGACTACGAGCAGTACTTC,CASSFQGEDYEQYF
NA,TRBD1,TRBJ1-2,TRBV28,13,TGTGCCAGCAGTTCGGCACAGGGGTATGGCTACACCTTC,CASSSAQGYGYTF
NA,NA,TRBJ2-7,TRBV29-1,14,TGCAGCGTTGTAGGATCGGGAAACTCCTACGAGCAGTACTTC,CSVVGSGNSYEQYF
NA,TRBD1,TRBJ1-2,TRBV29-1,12,TGCAGCGTTTACGGGACAGCGAATGGCTACACCTTC,CSVYGTANGYTF
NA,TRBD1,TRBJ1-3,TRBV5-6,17,TGTGCCAGCAGCGTGTGGGACAGGGACAGCTCTGGAAACACCATATATTTT,CASSVWDRDSSGNTIYF
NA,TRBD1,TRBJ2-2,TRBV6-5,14,TGTGCCAGCAGCAGGGACAGGGGAGCCGGGGAGCTGTTTTTT,CASSRDRGAGELFF
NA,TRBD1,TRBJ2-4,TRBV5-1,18,TGCGCCAGCGCCCCGACAGGGGATCTTAGAGGAGCCAAAAACATTCAGTACTTC,CASAPTGDLRGAKNIQYF
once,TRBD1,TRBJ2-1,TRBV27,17,TGTGCCAGCAGTTCCGTGACAGGGTCGAGCTCCTACAATGAGCAGTTCTTC,CASSSVTGSSSYNEQFF
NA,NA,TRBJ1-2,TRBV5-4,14,TGTGCCAGCAGCACCGGACAGTGGACGTATGGCTACACCTTC,CASSTGQWTYGYTF
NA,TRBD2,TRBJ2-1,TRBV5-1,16,TGCGCCAGCAGCCCAGCCGGGACTAGCGGGAGCCATGAGCAGTTCTTC,CASSPAGTSGSHEQFF
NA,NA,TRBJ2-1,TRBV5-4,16,TGTGCCAGCAGCCCCCCAGGGGACGGGCTCTACAATGAGCAGTTCTTC,CASSPPGDGLYNEQFF
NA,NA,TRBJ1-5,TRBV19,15,TGTGCCAGTAGTAACGGGGAGATAGCAAATCAGCCCCAGCATTTT,CASSNGEIANQPQHF
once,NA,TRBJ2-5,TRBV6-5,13,TGTGCCAGCAGTTTCCGACAGCCAGAGACCCAGTACTTC,CASSFRQPETQYF
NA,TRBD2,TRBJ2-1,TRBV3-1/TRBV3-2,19,TGTGCCAGCAGCCTAGCCGGGACTAGCGGAACCAGCTCCTACAATGAGCAGTTCTTC,CASSLAGTSGTSSYNEQFF
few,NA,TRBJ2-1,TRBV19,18,TGTGCCAGTAGTATTGGCTCAGGTGATTCCAGCTCCTACAATGAGCAGTTCTTC,CASSIGSGDSSSYNEQFF